This TCR beta chain came from a study of T cell repertoires in cytomegalovirus infection. For the study at large: Indications of both CMV infection and matching HLA type were provided by public TCR beta signatures. Broader study findings: Carriers of CMV and the relevant HLA type were discriminated by public TCR beta frequency. Ex vivo responses were dominated by HLA-C-restricted CMV-specific TCR beta clonotypes.

TCRdb itself ran the reads through MiXCR, one entry per CDR3 protein. Of approximately 500,000 distinct CDR3 sequences detected, 16% appear once; the ten largest clones hold 20% to 30%. Remarks on this clonotype: Its antigen is unidentified.

The CDR3 covers 17 residues. V was clipped by 3 bases and J by 6 bases, with 24 bases between them. Germline V gene lookup returns CDR1 MGHRA and CDR2 YSYEKL. The rearrangement uses TRBV4-1 and TRBJ2-7; weak D call: TRBD2 (5 bases). The source material was CD8+ T cells from PBMCs. The TCR sequence derives from a human donor in good health (CMV status not recorded). Some clones in this sample may be carry-over from other donors' samples. CDR3 in amino acids: CASSQDASGNTPGEQYF. DNA of the CDR3: TGCGCCAGCAGCCAGGATGCATCGGGGAACACCCCTGGCGAGCAGTACTTC.